This T cell receptor beta chain was observed in a study of blood T cell repertoires in COVID-19. Study at large: The United States, Italy and Spain supplied acute and convalescent COVID-19 samples.

Germline loops: CDR1 MNHEY, CDR2 SVGEGT. V gave up 0 bases and J gave up 9 bases, with 6 bases separating them. The CDR3 extends over 12 amino acids. This clone was found once. In the original analysis: By means of reference gene primer amplification, nucleated cell counts were estimated. Here immunoSEQ multiplex PCR was the method, and the copy in TCRdb shows in-frame clones only, minus some. V, J and clone size reflect that table, while D and trimming were determined from the DNA. The data hold roughly 200,000 clones, with 70% to 90% observed a single time. Those enrolled in Seattle joined during active infection and were followed longitudinally afterward.

The clonotype originates from a person aged 70 to 85 with COVID-19, enrolled during active disease. Sequencing was performed on peripheral blood. This sequence joins TRBV6-2 or TRBV6-3 and TRBJ1-5; D is uncertain. CDR3 in amino acids: CASSYSYPPQHF. For the CDR3, the DNA is TGTGCCAGCAGTTACTCGTATCCGCCCCAGCATTTT.